This T cell receptor beta chain was sequenced in a study of blood T cell repertoires in COVID-19. About the study: Collection of acute and convalescent COVID-19 samples took place in the United States, Italy and Spain.

The data were produced by immunoSEQ multiplex PCR, yet TCRdb's version contains in-frame clones alone and is incomplete. This sample has approximately 290,000 clones, with roughly 89% found just once. Germline-derived CDR1 and CDR2 are SGHTA and FQGNSA. The CDR3 runs 14 residues. Trimming cost V 6 bases and J 2 bases; bases outside gene matches: 4. The rearrangement uses TRBV7-2 and TRBJ2-7, with 10 bases fitting TRBD2. Sequenced sample: peripheral blood. The receptor's source is a man aged 25 to 40 with acute or convalescent COVID-19. CDR3 residues: CASSELAGPYEQYF. DNA for the CDR3: TGTGCCAGCAGTGAACTAGCGGGGCCCTACGAGCAGTACTTC.